This T cell receptor beta chain came from a study of tumor-infiltrating lymphocytes in primary liver carcinoma. Study context: Ranging in age from 30 to 69 years, the patients were men and women. The study's findings and limits: Compared with blood, tumor repertoires held significantly more in their top 250 clones.

On this clonotype: Its antigen is not identified. The junction departs from the called germline gene at one end, perhaps through a read error.

Unsorted bulk tissue, about 18-31 mg of it, served as the source for co-extraction of RNA and DNA. The patients presented with primary liver carcinoma, which was managed through surgical resection. The CDR3 covers 15 residues. Germline CDR1 reads WNHNN; CDR2 reads SYGVQD (reference sequence). Researchers generated TCR beta cDNA from approximately 450 ng of total RNA, relying on a constant-region primer. Libraries covering TCR beta were generated through three nested multiplex PCR rounds (using a slightly modified ARM-PCR). With TRBV1-TRBV30 forward primers and a C-beta reverse primer, the first two PCR rounds were run for around 10 cycles each. MiXCR was run by TCRdb on the multiplex PCR reads, yielding one entry per CDR3 protein. The data hold some 21,000 distinct CDR3 sequences, with roughly 85% observed a single time.

Sample: liver tumor tissue from sampling region 1. As to subset: tumor region T1, superior pole. This TCR derives from a woman between 25 and 40 years old with primary liver carcinoma and hepatitis B virus infection. This chain links TRBV10-1 with TRBJ2-3, with 7 bases matching TRBD2. The CDR3 is CASSESAAGDETLYF. In DNA form, the CDR3 reads TGCGCCAGCAGTGAGTCCGCCGCGGGAGACGAGACGCTGTACTTT.